This T cell receptor beta chain was identified in a study of blood T cell repertoires in COVID-19. Losses at the gene ends were 4 bases for V and 2 bases for J; bases not matched to a gene: 4. The CDR3 totals 14 residues. Germline loops: CDR1 SGDLS, CDR2 YYNGEE. In the source study's methods: Reference gene primer amplification gave estimated nucleated cell counts. Profiled with immunoSEQ multiplex PCR; TCRdb holds only in-frame clones, not every one. That table is the source of V, J and clone size, and D and trimming were worked out from the DNA. The repertoire holds 270,000 or so clones, with around 90% as singletons.

This chain uses TRBV9 with TRBJ2-7; TRBD2 agrees at 9 bases. Sequenced: peripheral blood. This clonotype was sampled from a woman in her thirties or forties who had recovered from COVID-19. DNA for the CDR3: TGTGCCAGCAGCACCGGACTAGCGACCTACGAGCAGTACTTC. It yields the protein CASSTGLATYEQYF.